Presented here are 22 T cell receptor beta chains from one specimen sequenced in a study of blood T cell repertoires in COVID-19. The protocol was immunoSEQ multiplex PCR, while the TCRdb copy is restricted to in-frame clones and leaves out a portion. The sample consists of some 200,000 clones, 80% to 90% of them appearing once. Sequencing input: peripheral blood. The receptors derive from a woman in her 70s with COVID-19, enrolled during active disease.

The J gene is TRBJ1-6, the V gene TRBV6-2 or TRBV6-3, with no clear D. The CDR3 sequence is 18 residues long. V was pared by 2 bases and J by 0 bases, with 14 bases between. CDR1 and CDR2 from the germline V gene are MNHEY and SVGEGT. This CDR3 is CASSYTGSRSSYNSPLHF. DNA for the CDR3: TGTGCCAGCAGTTACACCGGGAGCCGGAGCTCCTATAATTCACCCCTCCACTTT.

V gene TRBV7-8 combines with J gene TRBJ2-7; 14 nucleotides align to TRBD2. This CDR3 has 14 residues. Trimming removed 6 bases from V and 6 bases from J; junction bases left unmatched: 4. Germline assignment: CDR1 SGHVS and CDR2 FQNEAQ. The CDR3 is CASRTTSGRGEQYF. The DNA for the CDR3 is TGTGCCAGCAGGACGACTAGCGGGAGGGGCGAGCAGTACTTC. Full variable domain (remainder filled in from reference TRBV7-8 and TRBJ2-7): GAGVSQSPRYKVAKRGQDVALRCDPISGHVSLFWYQQALGQGPEFLTYFQNEAQLDKSGLPSDRFFAERPEGSVSTLKIQRTQQEDSAVYLCASRTTSGRGEQYFGPGTRLTVT.

The chain has TRBV9 and TRBJ2-1; 11 bases map to TRBD2. The CDR3 contains 17 residues. The germline V gene has CDR1 SGDLS and CDR2 YYNGEE. J was trimmed by 1 base and V by 0 bases; bases with no gene match: 3. The CDR3 nucleotides read TGTGCCAGCAGCGTAGAACTAGCGGGAGCTTCCTACAATGAGCAGTTCTTC. Protein: CASSVELAGASYNEQFF.

The rearrangement uses TRBV2 and TRBJ2-7; D remains unclear. This CDR3 comprises 14 residues. Germline V gives CDR1 SNHLY, CDR2 FYNNEI. The V and J ends lost 0 bases and 2 bases respectively, with 8 bases between them. The DNA of the CDR3 is TGTGCCAGCAGTGAAGCGCACAAAACCTACGAGCAGTACTTC. Translated, it gives CASSEAHKTYEQYF. The entire variable domain, with the rest obtained from reference TRBV2 and TRBJ2-7, is as follows: EPEVTQTPSHQVTQMGQEVILRCVPISNHLYFYWYRQILGQKVEFLVSFYNNEISEKSEIFDDQFSVERPDGSNFTLKIRSTKLEDSAMYFCASSEAHKTYEQYFGPGTRLTVT.

V is TRBV7-2 and J is TRBJ2-5; 8 bases match TRBD1. Per germline, CDR1 SGHTA and CDR2 FQGNSA. There are 16 residues in the CDR3. V lost 5 bases to trimming and J lost 5 bases; unmatched junction nucleotides: 13. CDR3: CASSPQQGGGWETQYF. The CDR3 region has the DNA TGTGCCAGCAGCCCTCAACAGGGGGGAGGTTGGGAGACCCAGTACTTC.

The table lists this clone with a few counts. This chain links TRBV2 with TRBJ1-5; 7 bases agree with TRBD1. The CDR3 has 17 amino acids. V dropped 0 bases and J dropped 0; count of bases not matched to a gene: 5. In germline, CDR1 is SNHLY, CDR2 FYNNEI. The CDR3: CASSEAKTGNSNQPQHF. The CDR3 DNA sequence: TGTGCCAGCAGTGAAGCGAAGACAGGGAATAGCAATCAGCCCCAGCATTTT.

The chain employs TRBV5-6 and TRBJ2-7; maybe TRBD1 (5 bases). CDR1 and CDR2 (germline): SGHDT, YYEEEE. The CDR3 spans 14 residues. Trimming took 1 base from V and 6 from J, leaving 14 bases between them. This chain's CDR3 is CASSLRGYEGEQYF. For the CDR3, the DNA is TGTGCCAGCAGCTTGAGGGGCTATGAAGGCGAGCAGTACTTC.

The chain carries TRBV19 and TRBJ2-3; 8 bases fit TRBD2. This CDR3 spans 15 amino acids. Germline CDR1 LNHDA, CDR2 SQIVND (reference sequence). After removal of 7 bases from V and 3 bases from J, the junction contained 9 bases not matched to a gene. The CDR3 nucleotides read TGTGCCAGTATGGCAGCGGGAGTAGTGACAGATACGCAGTATTTT. Translating gives CASMAAGVVTDTQYF.

This chain links TRBV20-1 with TRBJ1-1; no definite D call. Trimming removed 1 base at V and 11 bases at J, with 11 bases between. Germline CDR1 DFQATT, CDR2 SNEGSKA (reference sequence). This CDR3 has 11 residues. The CDR3 here is CSARGGVGAFF. CDR3 sequence (DNA): TGCAGTGCTAGAGGCGGTGTCGGGGCTTTCTTT.

The rearrangement links TRBV30 to TRBJ1-2; D not certain. The CDR3 length is 11 residues. Trimming took 0 bases from V and 4 from J, leaving 3 bases between them. Germline CDR1 GTSNPN, CDR2 SVGIG (reference sequence). In DNA, the CDR3 is TGTGCCTGGAGTGTACTCTATGGCTACACCTTC. The encoded protein is CAWSVLYGYTF.

This chain connects TRBV5-1 to TRBJ1-2; 10 bases fit TRBD1. Germline loops: CDR1 SGHRS, CDR2 YFSETQ. CDR3 length equals 13 residues. V was pared by 3 bases and J by 9 bases, with 5 bases of the junction left unmatched. This CDR3 is CASSYGTGESYTF. The CDR3, as DNA: TGCGCCAGCAGCTACGGGACAGGGGAAAGCTACACCTTC.

This sequence joins TRBV27 and TRBJ1-3, with 8 nucleotides matching TRBD1. There are 16 residues in the CDR3. CDR1 and CDR2 (germline): MNHEY, SMNVEV (reference sequence). J gave up 1 base and V 6 bases, and 8 bases lay outside the gene matches. DNA for the CDR3: TGTGCCAGCAGCACTACAGGGGGAGTTTCTGGAAACACCATATATTTT. It encodes CASSTTGGVSGNTIYF.

The V and J genes are TRBV7-9 and TRBJ2-2, with TRBD1 matching 8 bases. The CDR3 is 16 residues long. Germline assignment: CDR1 SEHNR and CDR2 FQNEAQ (reference sequence). V was pared by 6 bases and J by 1 base, with 7 bases of the junction left unmatched. For the CDR3, the DNA is TGTGCCAGCAGAACACCGGGACAGGAGAACACCGGGGAGCTGTTTTTT. The encoded protein is CASRTPGQENTGELFF.

V is TRBV19 and J is TRBJ1-1; the match to TRBD1 covers 7 bases. The CDR3 spans 15 residues. V lost 5 bases to trimming and J lost 4 bases; unmatched junction nucleotides: 10. The V gene's germline CDR1 is LNHDA and CDR2 SQIVND (reference sequence). CDR3 DNA: TGTGCCAGTAGTCTCACCTTACAGGGGACCACTGAAGCTTTCTTT. Amino acids: CASSLTLQGTTEAFF. The full variable domain, completed using reference TRBV19 and TRBJ1-1, is DGGITQSPKYLFRKEGQNVTLSCEQNLNHDAMYWYRQDPGQGLRLIYYSQIVNDFQKGDIAEGYSVSREKKESFPLTVTSAQKNPTAFYLCASSLTLQGTTEAFFGQGTRLTVV.

In this sample, this clone turned up once. V is TRBV30 and J is TRBJ1-6; 12 bases match TRBD1. The germline gives CDR1 GTSNPN, CDR2 SVGIG (reference sequence). V dropped 2 bases and J dropped 0; count of bases not matched to a gene: 8. The CDR3 extends over 19 amino acids. Here the CDR3 DNA reads TGTGCCTGGAGTCCATTCGGGACAGGGGGCACCTCCTATAATTCACCCCTCCACTTT. Translation: CAWSPFGTGGTSYNSPLHF. Variable domain in full (rest from reference TRBV30 and TRBJ1-6): SQTIHQWPATLVQPVGSPLSLECTVEGTSNPNLYWYRQAAGRGLQLLFYSVGIGQISSEVPQNLSASRPQDRQFILSSKKLLLSDSGFYLCAWSPFGTGGTSYNSPLHFGNGTRLTVT.

The chain joins TRBV13 to TRBJ1-2; possibly TRBD1 for D (5 bases). This CDR3 spans 14 amino acids. Germline-derived CDR1 and CDR2 are PRHDT and FYEKMQ (reference sequence). Deletions cut 4 bases from V and 1 base from J, with 10 bases between. The CDR3 coding sequence is TGTGCCAGCAGCTCCGGGGGGGTTAACTATGGCTACACCTTC. It is translated as CASSSGGVNYGYTF.

The V gene is TRBV7-2, the J gene TRBJ1-2; no reliable D call. CDR3 size: 12 residues. CDR1 and CDR2 from the germline V gene are SGHTA and FQGNSA. V lost 5 bases and J 0 bases, leaving 4 bases between the germline ends. CDR3: CASSLTNYGYTF. CDR3 sequence (DNA): TGTGCCAGCAGCCTTACTAACTATGGCTACACCTTC. The full variable domain, rest sourced from reference TRBV7-2 and TRBJ1-2, is GAGVSQSPSNKVTEKGKDVELRCDPISGHTALYWYRQSLGQGLEFLIYFQGNSAPDKSGLPSDRFSAERTGGSVSTLTIQRTQQEDSAVYLCASSLTNYGYTFGSGTRLTVV.

This clone showed up just once. The gene calls are TRBV11-2 and TRBJ1-3; TRBD1 matches 9 bases. The CDR3 runs 16 residues. Germline V gives CDR1 SGHAT, CDR2 FQNNGV. Trimming took 3 bases from V and 3 from J; bases not matched to a gene: 6. This chain's CDR3 is CASSFQTGGGGNTIYF. In nucleotides, the CDR3 is TGTGCCAGCAGCTTTCAAACAGGGGGCGGTGGAAACACCATATATTTT.

This clone was observed once. V usage is TRBV2 and J usage is TRBJ1-4, with D possibly TRBD1 on 6 matching bases. CDR1 and CDR2 from the germline V gene are SNHLY and FYNNEI. V lost 9 bases and J 7 bases, leaving 15 bases between the germline ends. CDR3 size: 13 residues. The CDR3 loop is CASTGGLGEKLFF. The CDR3 bases are TGTGCCAGTACGGGGGGCCTAGGTGAAAAACTGTTTTTT. The variable domain in full, with the rest retrieved from reference TRBV2 and TRBJ1-4, is EPEVTQTPSHQVTQMGQEVILRCVPISNHLYFYWYRQILGQKVEFLVSFYNNEISEKSEIFDDQFSVERPDGSNFTLKIRSTKLEDSAMYFCASTGGLGEKLFFGSGTQLSVL.

The rearrangement uses TRBV7-8 and TRBJ1-1, with TRBD1 matching 7 bases. The CDR3 runs to 16 residues. V shed 6 bases, J shed 3 bases, and the junction held 13 bases outside the gene matches. Germline CDR1 SGHVS, CDR2 FQNEAQ. CDR3 amino acids: CASRERVTGPDTEAFF. In DNA form, the CDR3 reads TGTGCCAGCAGAGAGAGGGTGACAGGGCCGGACACTGAAGCTTTCTTT.

The CDR3 DNA reads TGTGCCATCAGTGGGGGCGATAGGACCTACGAGCAGTACTTC. It specifies CAISGGDRTYEQYF. The chain combines TRBV10-3 with TRBJ2-7; weak D call: TRBD1 (5 bases). V was pared by 4 bases and J by 2 bases, with 12 bases between. Per the germline V gene, CDR1 is ENHRY and CDR2 is SYGVKD. The CDR3 covers 14 residues.

Here the CDR3 reads CASSLAGDEQYF. The CDR3 region has the DNA TGTGCCAGCAGCTTAGCGGGAGACGAGCAGTACTTC. The chain couples TRBV7-9 to TRBJ2-7, with a weak D call TRBD2 (5 bases). From germline, CDR1 is SEHNR and CDR2 FQNEAQ (reference sequence). The CDR3 is 12 amino acids. Trimming took 0 bases from V and 5 from J, leaving 5 bases between them.